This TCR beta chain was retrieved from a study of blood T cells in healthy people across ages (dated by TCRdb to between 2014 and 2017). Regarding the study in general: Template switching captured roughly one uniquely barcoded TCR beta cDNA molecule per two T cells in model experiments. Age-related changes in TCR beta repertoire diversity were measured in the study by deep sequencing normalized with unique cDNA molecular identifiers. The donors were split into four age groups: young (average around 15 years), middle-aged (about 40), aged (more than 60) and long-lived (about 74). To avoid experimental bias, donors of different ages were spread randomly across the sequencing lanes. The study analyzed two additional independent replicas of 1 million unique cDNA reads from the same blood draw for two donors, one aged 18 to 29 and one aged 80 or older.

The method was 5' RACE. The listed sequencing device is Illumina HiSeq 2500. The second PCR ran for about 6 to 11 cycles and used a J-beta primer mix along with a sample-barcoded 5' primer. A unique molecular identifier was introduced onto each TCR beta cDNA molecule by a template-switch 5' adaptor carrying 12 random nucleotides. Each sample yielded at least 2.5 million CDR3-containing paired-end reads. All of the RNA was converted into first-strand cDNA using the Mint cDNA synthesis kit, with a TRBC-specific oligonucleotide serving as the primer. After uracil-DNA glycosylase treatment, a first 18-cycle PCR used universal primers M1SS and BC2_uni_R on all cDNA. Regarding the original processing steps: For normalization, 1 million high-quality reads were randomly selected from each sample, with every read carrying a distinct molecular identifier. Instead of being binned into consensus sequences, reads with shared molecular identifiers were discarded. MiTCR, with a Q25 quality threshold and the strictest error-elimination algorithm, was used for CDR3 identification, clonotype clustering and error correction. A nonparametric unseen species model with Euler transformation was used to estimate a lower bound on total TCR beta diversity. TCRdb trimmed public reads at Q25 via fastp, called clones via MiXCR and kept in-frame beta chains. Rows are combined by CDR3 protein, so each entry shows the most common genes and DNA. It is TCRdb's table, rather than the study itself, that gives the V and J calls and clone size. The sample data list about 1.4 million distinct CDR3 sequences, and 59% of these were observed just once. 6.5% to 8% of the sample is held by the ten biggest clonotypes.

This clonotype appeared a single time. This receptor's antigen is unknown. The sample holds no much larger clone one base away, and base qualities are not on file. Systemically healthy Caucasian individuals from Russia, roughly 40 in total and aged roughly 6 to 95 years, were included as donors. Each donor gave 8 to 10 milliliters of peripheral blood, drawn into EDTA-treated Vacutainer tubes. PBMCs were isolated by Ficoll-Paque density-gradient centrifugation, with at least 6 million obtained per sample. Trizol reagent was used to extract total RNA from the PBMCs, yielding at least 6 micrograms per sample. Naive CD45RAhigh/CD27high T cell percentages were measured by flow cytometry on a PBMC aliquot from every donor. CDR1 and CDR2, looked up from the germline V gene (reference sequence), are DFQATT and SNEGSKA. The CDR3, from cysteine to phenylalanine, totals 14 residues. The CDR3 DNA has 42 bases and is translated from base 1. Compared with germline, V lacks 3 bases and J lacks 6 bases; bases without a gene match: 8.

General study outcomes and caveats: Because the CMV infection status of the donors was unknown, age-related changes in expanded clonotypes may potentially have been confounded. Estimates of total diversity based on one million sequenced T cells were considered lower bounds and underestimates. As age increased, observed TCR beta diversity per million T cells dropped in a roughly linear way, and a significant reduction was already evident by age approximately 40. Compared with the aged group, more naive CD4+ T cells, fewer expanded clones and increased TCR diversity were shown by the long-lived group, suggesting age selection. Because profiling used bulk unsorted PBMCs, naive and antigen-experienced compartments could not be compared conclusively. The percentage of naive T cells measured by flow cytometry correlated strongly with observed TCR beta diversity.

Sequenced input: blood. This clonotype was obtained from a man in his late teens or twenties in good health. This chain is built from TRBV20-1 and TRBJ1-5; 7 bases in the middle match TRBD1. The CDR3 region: CSASGTGDTQPQHF. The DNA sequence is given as TGCAGTGCTAGTGGCACAGGGGATACTCAGCCCCAGCATTTT.